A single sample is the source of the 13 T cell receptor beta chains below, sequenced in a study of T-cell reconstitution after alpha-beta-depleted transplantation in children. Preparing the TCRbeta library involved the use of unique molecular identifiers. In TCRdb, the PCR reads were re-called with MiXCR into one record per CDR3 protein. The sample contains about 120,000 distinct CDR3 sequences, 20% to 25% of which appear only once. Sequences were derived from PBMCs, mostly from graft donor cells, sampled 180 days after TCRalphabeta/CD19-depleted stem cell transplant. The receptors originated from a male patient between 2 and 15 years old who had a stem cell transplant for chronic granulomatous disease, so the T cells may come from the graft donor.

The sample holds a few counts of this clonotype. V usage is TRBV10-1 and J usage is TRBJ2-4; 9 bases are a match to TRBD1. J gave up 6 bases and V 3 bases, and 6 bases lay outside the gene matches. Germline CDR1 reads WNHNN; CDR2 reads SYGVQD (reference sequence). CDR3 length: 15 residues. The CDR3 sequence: CASSESGTGSNIQYF. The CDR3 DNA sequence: TGCGCCAGCAGTGAAAGTGGGACAGGGTCAAACATTCAGTACTTC.

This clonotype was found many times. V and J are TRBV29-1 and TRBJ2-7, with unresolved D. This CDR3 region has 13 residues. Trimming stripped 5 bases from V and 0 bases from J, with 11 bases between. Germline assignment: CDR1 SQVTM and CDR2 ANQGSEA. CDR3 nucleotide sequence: TGCAGCGTTCACACAGAGAGCTCCTACGAGCAGTACTTC. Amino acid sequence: CSVHTESSYEQYF.

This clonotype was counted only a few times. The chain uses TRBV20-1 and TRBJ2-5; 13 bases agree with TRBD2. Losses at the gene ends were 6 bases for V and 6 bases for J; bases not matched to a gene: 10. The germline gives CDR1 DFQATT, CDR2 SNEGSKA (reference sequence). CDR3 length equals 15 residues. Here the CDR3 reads CSALLAGGILQTQYF. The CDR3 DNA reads TGCAGTGCCCTACTAGCGGGGGGGATCCTTCAGACCCAGTACTTC.

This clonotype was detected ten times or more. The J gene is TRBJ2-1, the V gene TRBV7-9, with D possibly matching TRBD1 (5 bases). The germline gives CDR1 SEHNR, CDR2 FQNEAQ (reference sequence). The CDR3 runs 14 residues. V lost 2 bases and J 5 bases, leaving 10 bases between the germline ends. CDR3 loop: CASSLPRDNNEQFF. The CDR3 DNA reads TGTGCCAGCAGCTTACCCAGGGATAACAATGAGCAGTTCTTC.

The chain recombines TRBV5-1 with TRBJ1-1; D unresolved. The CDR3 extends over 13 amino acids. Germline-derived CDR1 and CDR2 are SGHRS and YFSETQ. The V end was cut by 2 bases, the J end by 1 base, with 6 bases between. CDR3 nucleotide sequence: TGCGCCAGCAGCTTCCGGGGGAACACTGAAGCTTTCTTT. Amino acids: CASSFRGNTEAFF.

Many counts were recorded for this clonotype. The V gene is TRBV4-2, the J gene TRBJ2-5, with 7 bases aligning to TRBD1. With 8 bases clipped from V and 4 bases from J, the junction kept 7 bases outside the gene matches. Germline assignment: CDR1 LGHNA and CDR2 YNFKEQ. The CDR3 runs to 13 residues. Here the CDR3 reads CASAVGGRETQYF. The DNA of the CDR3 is TGTGCCAGCGCAGTAGGGGGCAGAGAGACCCAGTACTTC.

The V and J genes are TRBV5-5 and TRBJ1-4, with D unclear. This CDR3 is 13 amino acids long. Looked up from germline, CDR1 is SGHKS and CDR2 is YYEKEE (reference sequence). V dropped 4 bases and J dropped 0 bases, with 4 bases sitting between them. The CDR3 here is CASSKSTNEKLFF. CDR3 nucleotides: TGTGCCAGCAGCAAGTCAACTAATGAAAAACTGTTTTTT.

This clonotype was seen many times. The CDR3 region is CASSTSIMNTEAFF. DNA of the CDR3: TGTGCCAGCAGCACTTCTATCATGAACACTGAAGCTTTCTTT. The chain links TRBV7-9 to TRBJ1-1, with unresolved D. CDR3 length equals 14 residues. Germline-derived CDR1 and CDR2 are SEHNR and FQNEAQ (reference sequence). The V end lost 5 bases, the J end lost 0 bases, and 10 bases lay between the germline ends.

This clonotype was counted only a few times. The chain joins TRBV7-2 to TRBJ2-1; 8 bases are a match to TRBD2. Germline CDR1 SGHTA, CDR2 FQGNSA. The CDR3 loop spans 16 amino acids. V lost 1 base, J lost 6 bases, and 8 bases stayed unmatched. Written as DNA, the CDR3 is TGTGCCAGCAGCTTAGATGAGACTAGCGTTTTCAATGAGCAGTTCTTC. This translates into CASSLDETSVFNEQFF. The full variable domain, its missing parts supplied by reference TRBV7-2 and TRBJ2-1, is GAGVSQSPSNKVTEKGKDVELRCDPISGHTALYWYRQSLGQGLEFLIYFQGNSAPDKSGLPSDRFSAERTGGSVSTLTIQRTQQEDSAVYLCASSLDETSVFNEQFFGPGTRLTVL.

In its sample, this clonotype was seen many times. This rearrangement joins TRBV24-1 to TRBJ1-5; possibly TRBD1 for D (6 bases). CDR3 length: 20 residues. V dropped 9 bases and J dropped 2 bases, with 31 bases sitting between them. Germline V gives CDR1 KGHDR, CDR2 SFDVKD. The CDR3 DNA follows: TGTGCCACCCAACGGCTGGGACAAATGGACATGGCCTGTGGCAATCAGCCCCAGCATTTT. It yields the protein CATQRLGQMDMACGNQPQHF.

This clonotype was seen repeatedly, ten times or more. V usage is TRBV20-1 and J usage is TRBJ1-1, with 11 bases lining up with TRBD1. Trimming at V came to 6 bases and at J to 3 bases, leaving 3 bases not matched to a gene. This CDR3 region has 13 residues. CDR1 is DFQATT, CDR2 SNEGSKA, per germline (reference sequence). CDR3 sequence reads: CSARDRGYTEAFF. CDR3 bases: TGCAGTGCCCGGGACAGGGGGTACACTGAAGCTTTCTTT.

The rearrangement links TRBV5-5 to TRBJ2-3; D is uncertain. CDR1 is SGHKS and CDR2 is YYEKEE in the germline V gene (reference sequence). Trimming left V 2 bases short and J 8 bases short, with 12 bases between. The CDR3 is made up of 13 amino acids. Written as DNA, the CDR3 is TGTGCCAGCAGCTTTTCCCCGAGCCCTACGCAGTATTTT. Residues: CASSFSPSPTQYF.

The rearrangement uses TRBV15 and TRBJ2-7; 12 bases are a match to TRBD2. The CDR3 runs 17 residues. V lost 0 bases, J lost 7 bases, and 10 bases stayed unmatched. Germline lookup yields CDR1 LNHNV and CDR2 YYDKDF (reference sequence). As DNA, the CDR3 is TGTGCCACCAGCAGAGATAGCTTAGGACTAGCGGGGATTGAGCAGTACTTC. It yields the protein CATSRDSLGLAGIEQYF.